Included here is one TCR beta chain sequence, with context. What it binds is not known. The Oncomine TCR Beta short-read assay was applied to DNA of cultured CD4+ T cells. After culture, CD4+ T cells served as the source for genomic DNA extraction. MiXCR, applied by TCRdb to the PCR reads, yields one record per CDR3 protein. The sample consists of some 13,000 distinct CDR3 sequences, approximately 60% of them appearing once. The data were taken from a study of vaccination and CD4 T cells after COVID-19. Looking at the study overall: Post-vaccine specimens were obtained a median around 72 days after dose two (range 14 to 241).

The V end was cut by 3 bases, the J end by 2 bases, with 11 bases between. CDR1 and CDR2 from the germline V gene are SGHTA and FQGNSA. CDR3 length: 14 amino acids. Treatment specified: approximately 11-day PBMC culture with coronavirus spike peptide pools or control peptides (ViraFEST assay). ViraFEST relied on peptide pools to expand antigen-specific T cells; the TCRs were sequenced afterward. Culture of 1.5 million to 2 million PBMCs per well took place with about 9.8 IU/ml IL-2 and 8.5 to 10 ug/ml peptide pools. The receptor was isolated from a human donor who had recovered from COVID-19. The rearrangement joins TRBV7-2 to TRBJ2-7; the D is unclear. The sample consisted of CD4+ T cells from blood, cultured in vitro. This CDR3 reads CASSLEVVPYEQYF. The CDR3 DNA reads TGTGCCAGCAGCTTGGAAGTAGTTCCCTACGAGCAGTACTTC.